The clone carrying this TCR beta chain occurred a few times. PCR was performed a second time for about 7 to 12 cycles using a sample-barcoded 5' primer and a J-beta primer mix. TCRdb used MiXCR to reprocess the 5' RACE reads, holding one entry per CDR3 protein. The sample lists more than 1,000,000 distinct CDR3 sequences; roughly a quarter were seen once. The CDR3 is made up of 14 amino acids. Trimming took 3 bases from V and 4 from J, leaving 12 bases between them. Germline values: CDR1 KGHSY, CDR2 FQNENV. The sample belongs to a study of blood T cells in healthy people across ages. Separately, the same data were catalogued under a study of T cells of mothers and their children.

Sequencing input: blood. The TCR comes from a girl aged 2 to 10 in good health. The chain carries TRBV16 and TRBJ1-2; weak D call: TRBD1 (5 bases). The CDR3 spells CASSHDSFGYGYTF. CDR3 in DNA: TGTGCCAGCAGCCACGACAGCTTTGGCTATGGCTACACCTTC. The entire variable domain, with the rest obtained from reference TRBV16 and TRBJ1-2, is as follows: GEEVAQTPKHLVRGEGQKAKLYCAPIKGHSYVFWYQQVLKNEFKFLISFQNENVFDETGMPKERFSAKCLPNSPCSLEIQATKLEDSAVYFCASSHDSFGYGYTFGSGTRLTVV.